Included here is one TCR beta chain sequence, with context. The antigen is unknown. Each cell subset's genomic DNA was divided evenly among several immunoSEQ plates. Sequencing used immunoSEQ multiplex PCR; TCRdb keeps in-frame clones, though not all of them. The repertoire holds under 600,000 clones, more than 95% seen once, with 0.3% in the top ten. The data stem from a study of shared clonotypes between healthy human individuals. Study conclusions and caveats: Blood was the sole source, and tissue repertoires probably differ.

CD45RO negativity and positive selection for CCR7 defined naive CD8 cells, a population that excluded terminally differentiated effector memory CD45RA+ cells. Healthy adults negative for HIV, lacking recent acute infections or vaccinations, served as donors. The CDR3 loop spans 13 amino acids. Per germline, CDR1 SEHNR and CDR2 FQNEAQ (reference sequence). Between the trimmed V and J ends, which lost 8 bases and 2 bases, there was a span of 13 bases. The TCR comes from a man younger than 45 in good health. V gene TRBV7-9 combines with J gene TRBJ2-7; D not certain. Source material: naive CD8+ T cells sorted from blood. This chain's CDR3 is CASLSAVTYEQYF. As DNA, the CDR3 is TGTGCCAGCCTGTCGGCCGTTACCTACGAGCAGTACTTC.